This TCR beta chain was identified during a study of OX40 agonist ivuxolimab in advanced cancers. Study outcomes and limitations: At 0.1-3.0 mg/kg, partial responders had clonal expansion among the lowest observed. With doses of 0.1 to 3.0 mg/kg, CD4+ and CD8+ blood T cells had undergone clonal expansion by week 6.

About this clone itself: Its antigen is still unknown.

Libraries were prepared by immunoSEQ multiplex PCR; TCRdb keeps only in-frame clonotypes and omits some of them. The sample has about 84,000 clones; around four fifths are singletons. Trimming took 0 bases from V and 7 from J; bases not matched to a gene: 7. Germline assignment: CDR1 SGDLS and CDR2 YYNGEE. This CDR3 region has 15 residues. This receptor was obtained from an adult with an advanced solid tumor such as melanoma, head and neck, liver or kidney cancer. The chain recombines TRBV9 with TRBJ2-1; 7 nucleotides line up with TRBD1. Sequences were derived from CD4+ or CD8+ T cells sorted from blood, sampled in a trial of the OX40 agonist ivuxolimab. CDR3 residues: CASSVVTGTMNEQFF. CDR3 nucleotides: TGTGCCAGCAGCGTAGTGACAGGGACGATGAATGAGCAGTTCTTC.